Detailed here is one T cell receptor beta chain. Its cognate antigen is unknown. TCRdb re-analysed the reads in MiXCR, keeping a single row per CDR3 protein. The data show approximately 180,000 distinct CDR3 sequences, 15% to 20% seen once. The data derive from a study of T cell repertoires in cytomegalovirus infection. Across the study: Public TCR beta signature analysis indicated the presence of both CMV infection and matching HLA type.

Overall study findings and caveats: Cumulative frequency (of public TCR beta family members) identified carriers of CMV plus the relevant HLA. Across the ex vivo response, the dominant clonotypes were HLA-C-restricted CMV-specific TCR beta clonotypes.

The CDR3 has 15 amino acids. The J segment lost 4 bases and the V segment lost 10 bases, leaving 14 bases of the junction unmatched. Sequenced input: CD8+ T cells from PBMCs. This rearrangement joins TRBV12-3 or TRBV12-4 to TRBJ2-7; 9 positions match TRBD1. The TCR comes from a human donor in good health (CMV status not recorded). Some clones in this sample may be carry-over from other donors' samples. As DNA, the CDR3 is TGTGCCAAACCAAGTAGGACAGGGGAGGGATACGAGCAGTACTTC. Amino acid sequence: CAKPSRTGEGYEQYF.